The clone carrying this T cell receptor beta chain appeared once. Trimming removed 0 bases at V and 5 bases at J, with 13 bases between. Germline V gives CDR1 SNHLY, CDR2 FYNNEI. This CDR3 region has 15 residues. The sample comes from a study of blood T cell repertoires in COVID-19. Study at large: Material from acute and convalescent COVID-19 was sourced from the United States, Italy and Spain. In each case, the material was cDNA or gDNA derived from T cells, B-cell-depleted T cells, or PBMCs.

Original processing notes: From reference gene primer amplification, estimates of nucleated cell counts were derived. The data were produced by immunoSEQ multiplex PCR, yet TCRdb's version contains in-frame clones alone and is incomplete. V and J calls and clone size are as listed in that table; D and trimming were resolved from the DNA. This table holds about 190,000 clones, just under 85% found once. The receptor's source is a woman in her 70s with active or convalescent COVID-19. This chain connects TRBV2 to TRBJ1-1; the D is unclear. The sample consisted of peripheral blood. CDR3 sequence reads: CASSEALRGVTEAFF. CDR3 coding DNA: TGTGCCAGCAGTGAAGCGCTTCGAGGCGTTACTGAAGCTTTCTTT.